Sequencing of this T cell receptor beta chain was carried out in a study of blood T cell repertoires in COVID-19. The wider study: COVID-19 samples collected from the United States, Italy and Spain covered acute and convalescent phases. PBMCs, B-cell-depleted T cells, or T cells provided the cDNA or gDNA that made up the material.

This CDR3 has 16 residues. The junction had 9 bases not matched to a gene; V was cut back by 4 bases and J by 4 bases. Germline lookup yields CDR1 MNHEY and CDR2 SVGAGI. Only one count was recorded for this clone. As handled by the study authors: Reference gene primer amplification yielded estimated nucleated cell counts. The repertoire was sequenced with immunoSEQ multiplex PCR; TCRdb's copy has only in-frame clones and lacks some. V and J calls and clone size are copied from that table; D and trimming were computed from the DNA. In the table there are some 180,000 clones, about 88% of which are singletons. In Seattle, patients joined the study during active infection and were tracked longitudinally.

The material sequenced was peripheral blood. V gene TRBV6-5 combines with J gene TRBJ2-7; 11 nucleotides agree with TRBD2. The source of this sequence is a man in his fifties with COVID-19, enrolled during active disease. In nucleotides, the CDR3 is TGTGCCAGCAGTTTAGGCGGGCTAGCGGGGGGATACGAGCAGTACTTC. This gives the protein CASSLGGLAGGYEQYF.